Below are 30 T cell receptor beta chains sequenced from a single sample in a study of CXCR3-negative and CXCR3-positive naive CD8 T cells. Findings and limits, study-wide: Relative to CXCR3-negative naive cells, CXCR3-positive naive cells had more hydrophobic TRB CDR3s.

The authors made the TRB cDNA libraries by 5' RACE using UMI labels. TCRdb reanalyzed the 5' RACE reads, giving one entry per CDR3 protein sequence and no DNA. This repertoire includes some 110,000 distinct CDR3 sequences. No antigen has been identified for these receptors. Material for sequencing was naive CXCR3+ CD8+ T cells from blood. Sample subset: CD45RO-CCR7+CD27+CD95- naive CD8+ T cells expressing CXCR3 (TNR3+). Receptor source: a human donor in good health. Some clones in this sample may be carry-over from other donors' samples.

The rearrangement links TRBV11-2 to TRBJ2-3. CDR3 length: 12 amino acids. Germline assignment: CDR1 SGHAT and CDR2 FQNNGV. CDR3 residues: CASSSNRDTQYF. The complete variable domain, with remaining parts taken from reference TRBV11-2 and TRBJ2-3, reads EAGVAQSPRYKIIEKRQSVAFWCNPISGHATLYWYQQILGQGPKLLIQFQNNGVVDDSQLPKDRFSAERLKGVDSTLKIQPAKLEDSAVYLCASSSNRDTQYFGPGTRLTVL.

This chain connects TRBV4-3 to TRBJ2-7; TCRdb reports TRBD1, a call that lacks DNA to check it against. The CDR3 runs 13 residues. CDR1 is LGHNA, CDR2 YSLEER, per germline. The CDR3 loop reads CASSQGTGNEQYF.

This rearrangement joins TRBV11-1 to TRBJ2-1. Germline V gene lookup returns CDR1 SGHAT and CDR2 FQDESV (reference sequence). The length of the CDR3 is 13 residues. The CDR3 sequence is CASSLAAMDEQFF. Full variable domain (missing parts from reference TRBV11-1 and TRBJ2-1): EAEVAQSPRYKITEKSQAVAFWCDPISGHATLYWYRQILGQGPELLVQFQDESVVDDSQLPKDRFSAERLKGVDSTLKIQPAELGDSAMYLCASSLAAMDEQFFGPGTRLTVL.

CDR3: CASSYWRAEQFF. The chain links TRBV6-2 or TRBV6-3 to TRBJ2-1. Looked up from germline, CDR1 is MNHEY and CDR2 is SVGEGT. The CDR3 has 12 residues.

This chain joins TRBV7-9 and TRBJ1-1; TCRdb returns TRBD1, unconfirmable since there is no DNA. Germline CDR1 and CDR2: SEHNR and FQNEAQ (reference sequence). This CDR3 spans 13 amino acids. The CDR3 sequence: CASSPAGDTEAFF.

The chain links TRBV29-1 to TRBJ2-7; TCRdb's D call of TRBD1 is untestable without DNA. Germline loops: CDR1 SQVTM, CDR2 ANQGSEA. The CDR3 loop spans 15 amino acids. CDR3 region: CSVFISGTVDYEQYF.

The chain has TRBV5-1 and TRBJ2-7; TCRdb reports TRBD1, a call that lacks DNA to check it against. The CDR3 is 15 amino acids. From germline, CDR1 is SGHRS and CDR2 YFSETQ. This CDR3 reads CASSPGTGWSLEQYF.

The chain combines TRBV29-1 with TRBJ2-7. The CDR3 length is 13 residues. Germline V CDR1 and CDR2: SQVTM, ANQGSEA. The CDR3 here is CSVALFGAYEQYF.

CDR3 sequence reads: CSVEVARGFEQYF. V gene TRBV29-1 combines with J gene TRBJ2-7; without DNA, the TCRdb call of TRBD1 cannot be checked. This CDR3 region has 13 residues. Germline assignment: CDR1 SQVTM and CDR2 ANQGSEA.

The chain combines TRBV20-1 with TRBJ2-1; TCRdb's D gene call, TRBD1, goes unchecked for lack of DNA. The CDR3 runs to 11 residues. The germline V gene encodes CDR1 DFQATT and CDR2 SNEGSKA (reference sequence). The CDR3 sequence: CSGMDYNEQFF.

The genes are TRBV19 and TRBJ2-1; TCRdb calls TRBD1, which cannot be checked without DNA. This CDR3 comprises 15 residues. Germline V gene sequence: CDR1 LNHDA, CDR2 SQIVND (reference sequence). The chain's CDR3 is CASATRQGPYNEQFF.

The chain joins TRBV5-6 to TRBJ2-1. Germline V gene data show CDR1 as SGHDT and CDR2 as YYEEEE. The CDR3 spans 15 residues. The CDR3 sequence is CASSLAQSSYNEQFF.

The chain employs TRBV28 and TRBJ2-3; TCRdb's D call of TRBD1 is untestable without DNA. The germline V gene encodes CDR1 MDHEN and CDR2 SYDVKM. CDR3 size: 16 residues. CDR3 protein: CASSPLTGGPTDTQYF.

This chain connects TRBV29-1 to TRBJ2-5; without DNA, the TCRdb call of TRBD1 cannot be checked. The CDR3 has 15 amino acids. Germline V gene sequence: CDR1 SQVTM, CDR2 ANQGSEA. CDR3 residues: CSVEDHTQEQETQYF. Drawing the rest from reference TRBV29-1 and TRBJ2-5, the complete variable domain is SAVISQKPSRDICQRGTSLTIQCQVDSQVTMMFWYRQQPGQSLTLIATANQGSEATYESGFVIDKFPISRPNLTFSTLTVSNMSPEDSSIYLCSVEDHTQEQETQYFGPGTRLLVL.

The chain carries TRBV7-9 and TRBJ1-3. The CDR3 contains 17 residues. Germline V lookup: CDR1 SEHNR, CDR2 FQNEAQ (reference sequence). This CDR3 is CASSASSGRGSGNTIYF.

The rearrangement joins TRBV20-1 to TRBJ2-2; with no DNA, the TCRdb D assignment of TRBD1 cannot be verified. This CDR3 has 16 residues. CDR1 and CDR2 (germline): DFQATT, SNEGSKA (reference sequence). CDR3 sequence reads: CSARRGPKLYTGELFF.

The chain uses TRBV7-2 and TRBJ2-1; the D call from TCRdb, TRBD1, cannot be confirmed without DNA. The CDR3 has 13 amino acids. Germline values: CDR1 SGHTA, CDR2 FQGNSA. The CDR3 sequence: CASSWEQGGEQFF.

The rearrangement joins TRBV7-3 to TRBJ2-2; without DNA, the TCRdb call of TRBD2 cannot be checked. Germline V lookup: CDR1 SGHTA, CDR2 FQGTGA. This CDR3 comprises 15 residues. The CDR3 region is CASSPGPLATGELFF. Based on the CDR3 plus reference TRBV7-3 and TRBJ2-2, the full variable domain is GAGVSQTPSNKVTEKGKYVELRCDPISGHTALYWYRQSLGQGPEFLIYFQGTGAADDSGLPNDRFFAVRPEGSVSTLKIQRTERGDSAVYLCASSPGPLATGELFFGEGSRLTVL.

The chain links TRBV7-9 to TRBJ2-1; with no DNA, the TCRdb D assignment of TRBD1 cannot be verified. The CDR3 sequence is 17 residues long. Germline V gives CDR1 SEHNR, CDR2 FQNEAQ (reference sequence). The CDR3 region is CASSPLGTISRDNEQFF.

The chain couples TRBV12-3 or TRBV12-4 to TRBJ2-5; the TCRdb D gene call, TRBD2, has no DNA to confirm it. The CDR3 loop spans 14 amino acids. The CDR3 spells CASSREAGGETQYF.

The rearrangement joins TRBV28 to TRBJ2-1; TCRdb gives TRBD1 as the D gene, but with no DNA this cannot be confirmed. The CDR3 consists of 16 residues. CDR1 and CDR2 (germline): MDHEN, SYDVKM. The CDR3 sequence: CASSLGAEQYNNEQFF.

The gene calls are TRBV28 and TRBJ2-7. From germline, CDR1 is MDHEN and CDR2 SYDVKM. The CDR3 runs 11 residues. The CDR3 here is CASGYSYEQYF.

V and J are TRBV7-2 and TRBJ2-7; the D call of TRBD2 rests on TCRdb alone, since no DNA is present to check it. The CDR3 totals 16 residues. Germline CDR1 is SGHTA and CDR2 is FQGNSA. The CDR3 loop reads CASSSGLAGGSYEQYF.

The chain is built from TRBV4-1 and TRBJ2-7; TCRdb names TRBD1, which stays unverified in the absence of DNA. CDR1 is MGHRA and CDR2 is YSYEKL in the germline V gene. This CDR3 contains 14 residues. This CDR3 is CASSQMGQGGEQYF.

V and J are TRBV13 and TRBJ2-1; TCRdb outputs TRBD1, but without DNA this stays unchecked. Germline-derived CDR1 and CDR2 are PRHDT and FYEKMQ (reference sequence). This CDR3 is built from 14 residues. CDR3 loop: CASSLTGGLDEQFF.

The chain has TRBV25-1 and TRBJ1-1; TCRdb selects TRBD1, and the lack of DNA leaves this call unchecked. This CDR3 is 12 amino acids long. The germline gives CDR1 MGHDK, CDR2 SYGVNS. CDR3 protein: CASGAGNTEAFF.

The chain links TRBV28 to TRBJ2-7. Germline V lookup: CDR1 MDHEN, CDR2 SYDVKM. The CDR3 runs to 15 residues. The CDR3 sequence is CASSPQHGGTSEQYF.

The chain links TRBV2 to TRBJ2-7; the TRBD2 assignment by TCRdb is unverifiable without DNA. The CDR3 contains 14 residues. Germline CDR1 and CDR2: SNHLY and FYNNEI. CDR3 amino acids: CARGTSGYSYEQYF.

The chain is built from TRBV6-4 and TRBJ2-2; TCRdb returns TRBD2, unconfirmable since there is no DNA. The germline V gene encodes CDR1 MRHNA and CDR2 SNTAGT. The CDR3 covers 14 residues. This chain's CDR3 is CASSDGLDTGELFF.

The J gene is TRBJ1-1, the V gene TRBV25-1; TCRdb lists TRBD1, though no DNA is available to test this call. Germline loops: CDR1 MGHDK, CDR2 SYGVNS. CDR3 length: 13 residues. The CDR3 sequence: CASSEQGITEAFF. Filled out from reference TRBV25-1 and TRBJ1-1, the complete variable domain reads EADIYQTPRYLVIGTGKKITLECSQTMGHDKMYWYQQDPGMELHLIHYSYGVNSTEKGDLSSESTVSRIRTEHFPLTLESARPSHTSQYLCASSEQGITEAFFGQGTRLTVV.